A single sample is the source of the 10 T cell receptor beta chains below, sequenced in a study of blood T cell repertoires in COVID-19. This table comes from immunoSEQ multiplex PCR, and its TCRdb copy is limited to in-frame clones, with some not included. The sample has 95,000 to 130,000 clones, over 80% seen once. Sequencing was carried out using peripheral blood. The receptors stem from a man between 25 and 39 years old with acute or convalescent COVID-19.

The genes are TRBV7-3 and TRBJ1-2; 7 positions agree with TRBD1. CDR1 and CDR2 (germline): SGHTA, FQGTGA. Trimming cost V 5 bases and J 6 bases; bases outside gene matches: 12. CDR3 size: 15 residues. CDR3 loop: CASSPGGRMSDGYTF. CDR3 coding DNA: TGTGCCAGCAGCCCAGGGGGGCGGATGTCGGATGGCTACACCTTC.

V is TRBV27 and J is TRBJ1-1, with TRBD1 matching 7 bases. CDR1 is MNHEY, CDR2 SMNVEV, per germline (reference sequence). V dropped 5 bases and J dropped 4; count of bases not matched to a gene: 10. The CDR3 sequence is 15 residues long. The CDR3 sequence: CASSPIQGLGTEAFF. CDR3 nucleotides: TGTGCCAGCAGTCCGATACAGGGGTTGGGCACTGAAGCTTTCTTT.

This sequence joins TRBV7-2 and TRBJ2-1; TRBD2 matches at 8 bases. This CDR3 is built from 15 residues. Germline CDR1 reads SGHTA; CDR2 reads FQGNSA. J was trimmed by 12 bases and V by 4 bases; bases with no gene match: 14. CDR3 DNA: TGTGCCAGCAGCTCCTCCCCGGGGGGGGGCGAGGGGCAGTTCTTC. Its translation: CASSSSPGGGEGQFF.

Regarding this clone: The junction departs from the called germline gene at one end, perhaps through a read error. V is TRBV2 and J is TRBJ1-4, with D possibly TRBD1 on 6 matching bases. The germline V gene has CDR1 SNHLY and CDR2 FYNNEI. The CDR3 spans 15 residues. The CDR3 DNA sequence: TGTGCCAGCAGGGAAGACACAGGGCCTAATGAAAAACTGTTTTTT. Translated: CASREDTGPNEKLFF.

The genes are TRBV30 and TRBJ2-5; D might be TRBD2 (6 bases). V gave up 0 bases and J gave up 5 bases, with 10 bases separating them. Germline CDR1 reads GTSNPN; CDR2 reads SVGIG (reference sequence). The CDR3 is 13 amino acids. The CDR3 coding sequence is TGTGCCTGGAGTGTAGACGCGGGGGAGACCCAGTACTTC. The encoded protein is CAWSVDAGETQYF.

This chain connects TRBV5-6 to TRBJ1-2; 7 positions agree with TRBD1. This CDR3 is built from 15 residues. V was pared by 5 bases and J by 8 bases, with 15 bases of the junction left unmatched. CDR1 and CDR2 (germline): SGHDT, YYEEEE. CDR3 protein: CASSSTGTAVLGYTF. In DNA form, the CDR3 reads TGTGCCAGCAGTTCCACCGGGACAGCGGTTTTGGGCTACACCTTC.

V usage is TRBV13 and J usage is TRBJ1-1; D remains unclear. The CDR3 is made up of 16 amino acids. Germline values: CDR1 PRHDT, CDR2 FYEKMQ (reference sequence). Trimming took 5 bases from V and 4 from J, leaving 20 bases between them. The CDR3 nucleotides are TGTGCCAGCAGCCCCGGGGAGGCGTCAGTGGGCACTGAAGCTTTCTTT. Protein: CASSPGEASVGTEAFF. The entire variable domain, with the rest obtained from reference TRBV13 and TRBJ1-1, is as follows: AAGVIQSPRHLIKEKRETATLKCYPIPRHDTVYWYQQGPGQDPQFLISFYEKMQSDKGSIPDRFSAQQFSDYHSELNMSSLELGDSALYFCASSPGEASVGTEAFFGQGTRLTVV.

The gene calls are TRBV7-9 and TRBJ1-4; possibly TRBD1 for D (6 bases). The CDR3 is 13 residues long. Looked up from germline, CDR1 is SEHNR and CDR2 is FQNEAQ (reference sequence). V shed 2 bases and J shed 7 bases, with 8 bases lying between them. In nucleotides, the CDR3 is TGTGCCAGCAGCTTACAGGGGAGTGAAAAACTGTTTTTT. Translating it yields CASSLQGSEKLFF.

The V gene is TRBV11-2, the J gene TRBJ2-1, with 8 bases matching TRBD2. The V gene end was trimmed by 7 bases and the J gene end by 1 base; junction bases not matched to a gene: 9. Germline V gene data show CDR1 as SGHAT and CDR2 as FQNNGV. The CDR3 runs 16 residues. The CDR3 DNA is TGTGCCAGCAACTTGGGTAGCGGGAATTCCTACAATGAGCAGTTCTTC. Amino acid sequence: CASNLGSGNSYNEQFF.

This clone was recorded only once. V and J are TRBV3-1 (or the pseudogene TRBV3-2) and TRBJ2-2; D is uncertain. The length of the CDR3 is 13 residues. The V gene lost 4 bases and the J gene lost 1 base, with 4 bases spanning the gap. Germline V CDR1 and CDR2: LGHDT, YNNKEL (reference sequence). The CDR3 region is CASSPGNTGELFF. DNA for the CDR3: TGTGCCAGCAGCCCCGGGAACACCGGGGAGCTGTTTTTT.